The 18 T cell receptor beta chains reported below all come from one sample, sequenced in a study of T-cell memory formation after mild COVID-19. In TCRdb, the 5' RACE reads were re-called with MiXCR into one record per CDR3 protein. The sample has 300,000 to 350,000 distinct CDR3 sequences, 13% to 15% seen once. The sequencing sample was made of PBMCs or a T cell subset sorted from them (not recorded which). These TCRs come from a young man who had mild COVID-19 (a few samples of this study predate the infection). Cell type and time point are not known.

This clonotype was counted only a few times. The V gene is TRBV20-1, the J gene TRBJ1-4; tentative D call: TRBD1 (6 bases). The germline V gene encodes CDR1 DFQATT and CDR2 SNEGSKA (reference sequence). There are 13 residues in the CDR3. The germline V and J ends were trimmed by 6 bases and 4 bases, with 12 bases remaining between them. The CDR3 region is CSAADRRNEKLFF. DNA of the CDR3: TGCAGTGCAGCCGACAGGCGTAATGAAAAACTGTTTTTT.

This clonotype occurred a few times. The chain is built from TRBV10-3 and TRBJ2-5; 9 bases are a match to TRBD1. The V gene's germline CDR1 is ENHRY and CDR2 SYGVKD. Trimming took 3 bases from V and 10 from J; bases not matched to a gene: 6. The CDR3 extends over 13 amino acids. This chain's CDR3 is CAISEGTGMVQYF. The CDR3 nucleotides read TGTGCCATCAGTGAAGGGACAGGGATGGTCCAGTACTTC.

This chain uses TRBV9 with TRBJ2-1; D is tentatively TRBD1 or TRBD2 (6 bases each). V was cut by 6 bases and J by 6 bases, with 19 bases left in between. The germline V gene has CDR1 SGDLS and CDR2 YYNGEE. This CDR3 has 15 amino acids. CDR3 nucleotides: TGTGCCAGCACCACGAGGGGGGCTCCCGGCAATGAGCAGTTCTTC. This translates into CASTTRGAPGNEQFF.

CDR3 sequence (DNA): TGCGCCAGCAGCCAAGATTCGGGACAGGGTGGGAGCATTCAGTACTTC. Its protein product is CASSQDSGQGGSIQYF. The chain employs TRBV4-3 and TRBJ2-4, with 9 bases matching TRBD1. Germline assignment: CDR1 LGHNA and CDR2 YSLEER. The CDR3 runs 16 residues. J lost 9 bases, V lost 0 bases, and 9 bases had no gene match.

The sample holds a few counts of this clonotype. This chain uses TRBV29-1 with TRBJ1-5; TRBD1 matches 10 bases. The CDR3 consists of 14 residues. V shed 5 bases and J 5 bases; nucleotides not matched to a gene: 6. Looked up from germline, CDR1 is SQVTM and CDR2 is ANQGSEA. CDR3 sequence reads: CSVTGTGVDQPQHF. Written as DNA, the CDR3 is TGCAGCGTTACCGGGACAGGGGTCGATCAGCCCCAGCATTTT.

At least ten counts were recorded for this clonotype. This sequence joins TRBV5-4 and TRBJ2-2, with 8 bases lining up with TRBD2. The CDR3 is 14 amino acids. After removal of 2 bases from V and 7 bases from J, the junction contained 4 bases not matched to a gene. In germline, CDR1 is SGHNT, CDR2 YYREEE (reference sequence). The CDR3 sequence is CASSLAGEIGELFF. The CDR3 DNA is TGTGCCAGCAGCTTAGCGGGGGAAATCGGGGAGCTGTTTTTT.

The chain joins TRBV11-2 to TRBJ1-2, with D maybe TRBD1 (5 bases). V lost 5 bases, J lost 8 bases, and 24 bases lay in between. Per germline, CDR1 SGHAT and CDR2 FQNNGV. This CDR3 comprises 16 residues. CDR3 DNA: TGTGCCAGCAGCCCCGAGTCAAGTTGGGGGATCGGAGGCTACACCTTC. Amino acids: CASSPESSWGIGGYTF.

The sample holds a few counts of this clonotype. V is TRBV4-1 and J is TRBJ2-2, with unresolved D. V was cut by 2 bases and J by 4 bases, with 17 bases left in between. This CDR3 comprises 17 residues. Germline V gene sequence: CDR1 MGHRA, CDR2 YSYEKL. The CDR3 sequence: CASSQLQGLDVTGELFF. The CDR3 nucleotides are TGCGCCAGCAGCCAACTACAAGGTCTGGATGTCACCGGGGAGCTGTTTTTT.

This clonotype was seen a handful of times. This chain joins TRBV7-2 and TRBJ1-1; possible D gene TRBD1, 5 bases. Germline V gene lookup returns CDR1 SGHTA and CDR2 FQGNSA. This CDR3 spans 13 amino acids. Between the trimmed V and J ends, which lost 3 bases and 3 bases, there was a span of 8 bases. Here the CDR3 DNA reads TGTGCCAGCAGCTTTGACAGATACACTGAAGCTTTCTTT. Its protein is CASSFDRYTEAFF. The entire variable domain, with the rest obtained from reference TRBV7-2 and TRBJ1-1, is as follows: GAGVSQSPSNKVTEKGKDVELRCDPISGHTALYWYRQSLGQGLEFLIYFQGNSAPDKSGLPSDRFSAERTGGSVSTLTIQRTQQEDSAVYLCASSFDRYTEAFFGQGTRLTVV.

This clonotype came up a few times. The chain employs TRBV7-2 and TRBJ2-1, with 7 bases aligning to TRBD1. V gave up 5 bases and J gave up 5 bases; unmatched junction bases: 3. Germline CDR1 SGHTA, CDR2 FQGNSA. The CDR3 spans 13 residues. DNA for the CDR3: TGTGCCAGCAGCCGAGGGACAGACAATGAGCAGTTCTTC. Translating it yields CASSRGTDNEQFF.

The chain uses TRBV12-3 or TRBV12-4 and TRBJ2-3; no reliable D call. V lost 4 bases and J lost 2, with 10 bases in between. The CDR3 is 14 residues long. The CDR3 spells CASSSLLPTDTQYF. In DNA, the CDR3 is TGTGCCAGCAGTTCCCTACTACCCACAGATACGCAGTATTTT.

The CDR3 DNA reads as TGTGCCAGCAGTTACGGACTAGCGAACTACAATGAGCAGTTCTTC. It is translated as CASSYGLANYNEQFF. This chain uses TRBV6-6 with TRBJ2-1; TRBD2 matches 9 bases. Germline V gene sequence: CDR1 MNHNY, CDR2 SVGAGI (reference sequence). V was pared by 2 bases and J by 3 bases, with 2 bases of the junction left unmatched. This CDR3 is built from 15 residues.

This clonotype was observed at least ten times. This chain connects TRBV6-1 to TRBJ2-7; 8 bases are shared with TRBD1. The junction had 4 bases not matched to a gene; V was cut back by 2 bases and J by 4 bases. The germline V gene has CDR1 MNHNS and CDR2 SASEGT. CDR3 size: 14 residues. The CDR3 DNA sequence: TGTGCCAGCAGTGAACCGACAGGGGTTTACGAGCAGTACTTC. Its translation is CASSEPTGVYEQYF.

DNA for the CDR3: TGCAGTGCTAGTCTTTTCGGGCGTGACTATGGCTACACCTTC. Protein product: CSASLFGRDYGYTF. This chain connects TRBV20-1 to TRBJ1-2; D not resolved. This CDR3 has 14 residues. Germline V gives CDR1 DFQATT, CDR2 SNEGSKA (reference sequence). The V and J ends lost 3 bases and 3 bases respectively, with 14 bases between them.

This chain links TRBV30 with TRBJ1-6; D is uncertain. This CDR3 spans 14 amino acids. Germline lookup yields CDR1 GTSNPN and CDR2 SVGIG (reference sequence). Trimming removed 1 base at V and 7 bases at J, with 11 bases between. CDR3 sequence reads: CAWSDGRRNSPLHF. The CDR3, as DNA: TGTGCCTGGAGTGACGGACGGCGGAATTCACCCCTCCACTTT.

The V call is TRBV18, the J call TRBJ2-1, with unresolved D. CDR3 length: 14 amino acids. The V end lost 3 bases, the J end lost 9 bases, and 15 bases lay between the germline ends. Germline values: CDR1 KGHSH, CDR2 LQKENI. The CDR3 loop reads CASSPEVGSGEQFF. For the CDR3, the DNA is TGTGCCAGCTCACCGGAAGTTGGATCGGGTGAGCAGTTCTTC.

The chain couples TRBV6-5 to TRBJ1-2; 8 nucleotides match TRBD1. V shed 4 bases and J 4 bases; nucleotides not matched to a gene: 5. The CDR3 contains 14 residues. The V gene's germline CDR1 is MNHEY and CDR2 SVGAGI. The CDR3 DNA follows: TGTGCCAGCAGTTGGACAGGGATGGGCTATGGCTACACCTTC. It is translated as CASSWTGMGYGYTF.

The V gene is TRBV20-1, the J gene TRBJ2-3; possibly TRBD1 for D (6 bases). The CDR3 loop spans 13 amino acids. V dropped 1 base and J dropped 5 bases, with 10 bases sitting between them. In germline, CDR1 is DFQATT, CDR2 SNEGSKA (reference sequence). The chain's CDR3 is CSARVSGQDTQYF. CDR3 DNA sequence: TGCAGTGCTAGAGTTTCGGGACAAGATACGCAGTATTTT.